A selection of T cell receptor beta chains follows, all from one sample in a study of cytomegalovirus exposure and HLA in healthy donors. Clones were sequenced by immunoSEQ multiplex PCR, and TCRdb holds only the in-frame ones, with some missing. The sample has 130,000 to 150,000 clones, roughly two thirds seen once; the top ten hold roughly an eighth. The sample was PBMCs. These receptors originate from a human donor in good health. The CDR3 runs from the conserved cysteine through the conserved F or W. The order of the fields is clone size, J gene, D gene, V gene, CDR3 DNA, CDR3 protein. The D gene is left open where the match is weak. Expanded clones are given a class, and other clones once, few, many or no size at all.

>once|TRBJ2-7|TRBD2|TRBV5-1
TGCGCCAGCAGCTTGGGACAGCGGGAAGCCGAGCAGTACTTC
CASSLGQREAEQYF
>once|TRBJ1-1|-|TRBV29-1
TGCAGCGTTAGCTTACAGGCCTTTGGGACTGAAGCTTTCTTT
CSVSLQAFGTEAFF
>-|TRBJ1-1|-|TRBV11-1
TGTGCCAGCAGCCCCCAACGGAGGTCGAACACTGAAGCTTTCTTT
CASSPQRRSNTEAFF
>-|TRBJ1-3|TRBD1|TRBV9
TGTGCCAGCAGCGTAGACGTAGGCCATACCACAGGGGACGGAAACACCATATATTTT
CASSVDVGHTTGDGNTIYF
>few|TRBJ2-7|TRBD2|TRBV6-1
TGTGCCATCACGTGGGAACCTTCGGGGGGAACTGAGCAGTACTTC
CAITWEPSGGTEQYF
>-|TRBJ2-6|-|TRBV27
TGTGCCAGCAGTGTCTCCATCAGGGCGGCCGTGGGGTCTGGGGCCAACGTCCTGACTTTC
CASSVSIRAAVGSGANVLTF
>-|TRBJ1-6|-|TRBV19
TGTGCCAGTAGTATCAGGGGTTCACCCCTCCACTTT
CASSIRGSPLHF
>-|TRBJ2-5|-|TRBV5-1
TGCGCCAGCAGCTTGGTGCCGGGGGTCCAAGAGACCCAGTACTTC
CASSLVPGVQETQYF
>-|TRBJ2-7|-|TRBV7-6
TGTGCCAGCAGCTTAGCTAGCGGTGCGGTGAAAAACTACGAGCAGTACTTC
CASSLASGAVKNYEQYF
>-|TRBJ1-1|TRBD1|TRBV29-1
TGCAGCGTTGGGGCAGGGGGCTTCACTGAAGCTTTCTTT
CSVGAGGFTEAFF
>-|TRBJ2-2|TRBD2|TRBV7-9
TGTGCCAGCAGCTTCCGACTAGCGCTGAACACCGGGGAGCTGTTTTTT
CASSFRLALNTGELFF